This T cell receptor (beta chain) was documented in a study of T cells in Graves' hyperthyroidism and ophthalmopathy. Study-wide results and limits: Stable hyperthyroidism was separated from ophthalmopathy by a model based on 13 V-J features.

The source material, RNA transcripts, was used to amplify TCR beta CDR3 regions. The HTBI set primed first-round TCR CDR3 RT-PCR. TCRdb called the multiplex PCR reads again in MiXCR, with one record for every CDR3 protein. Among about 96,000 distinct CDR3 sequences listed, under 65% were seen once. A note on this clonotype: Its target is unknown. A much larger clone differs by one base, so this may be a read error.

The CDR3 spans 16 residues. The V gene's germline CDR1 is MNHEY and CDR2 SVGAGI. The chain uses TRBV6-5 and TRBJ1-3; D is perhaps TRBD1 (5 bases). This sequence originates from a woman aged 40 to 55 with Graves' hyperthyroidism. Sample: blood. Here the CDR3 reads CAGSYSPGARGNTIYF. In DNA form, the CDR3 reads TGTGCCGGCAGTTACTCGCCCGGGGCACGGGGAAACACCATATATTTT.